This T cell receptor beta chain originates from a study of blood T cells in healthy people across ages. Study-level findings and limits: Per million T cells, the diversity of TCR beta decreased roughly linearly as age advanced.

A second PCR of about 7 to 11 cycles used a sample-barcoded 5' primer and a J-beta primer mix. TCRdb re-derived calls from the 5' RACE reads in MiXCR, one entry per CDR3 protein. The sample carries 500,000 to 600,000 distinct CDR3 sequences, approximately 30% recorded once. The study recruited healthy Caucasian donors from Russia who were aged about 6 to 90. Each donor supplied 8 to 10 milliliters of peripheral blood. This clonotype has just a few counts. Its antigen remains unknown. This CDR3 region has 14 residues. V shed 6 bases, J shed 7 bases, and the junction held 5 bases outside the gene matches. Looked up from germline, CDR1 is KGHSH and CDR2 is LQKENI.

This chain connects TRBV18 to TRBJ2-1; 11 bases are shared with TRBD1. This sequence was found in a woman aged 70-85 years in good health. The sequencing input was blood. The CDR3 DNA sequence: TGTGCCAGCTCCGGACAGGGGGCCACTAATGAGCAGTTCTTC. It yields the protein CASSGQGATNEQFF.